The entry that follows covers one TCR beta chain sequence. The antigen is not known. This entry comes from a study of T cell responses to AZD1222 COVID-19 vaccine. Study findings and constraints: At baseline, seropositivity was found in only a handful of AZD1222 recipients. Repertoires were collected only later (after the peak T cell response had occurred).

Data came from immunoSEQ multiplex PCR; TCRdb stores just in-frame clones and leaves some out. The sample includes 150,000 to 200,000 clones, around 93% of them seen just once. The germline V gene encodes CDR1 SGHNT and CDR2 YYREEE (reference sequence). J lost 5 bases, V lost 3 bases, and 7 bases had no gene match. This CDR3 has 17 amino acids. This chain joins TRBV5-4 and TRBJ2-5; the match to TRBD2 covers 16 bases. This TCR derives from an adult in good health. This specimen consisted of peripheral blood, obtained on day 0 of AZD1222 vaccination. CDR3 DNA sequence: TGTGCCAGCAGCTACCCGGGACTAGCGGGGGGGCCCGAGACCCAGTACTTC. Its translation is CASSYPGLAGGPETQYF. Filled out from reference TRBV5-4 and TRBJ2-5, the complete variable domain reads ETGVTQSPTHLIKTRGQQVTLRCSSQSGHNTVSWYQQALGQGPQFIFQYYREEENGRGNFPPRFSGLQFPNYSSELNVNALELDDSALYLCASSYPGLAGGPETQYFGPGTRLLVL.